Each of the 17 T cell receptor beta chains below was sequenced from the same sample in a study of blood T cell repertoires in COVID-19. The data were produced by immunoSEQ multiplex PCR, yet TCRdb's version contains in-frame clones alone and is incomplete. The data show approximately 120,000 clones, around nine tenths seen once. Specimen: peripheral blood. The receptor set was obtained from a man aged 50 to 59 with COVID-19, enrolled during active disease.

A single count supports this clone. The V gene is TRBV29-1, the J gene TRBJ2-2; 9 bases are shared with TRBD1. Trimming removed 3 bases from V and 7 bases from J; junction bases left unmatched: 9. There are 15 residues in the CDR3. Germline lookup yields CDR1 SQVTM and CDR2 ANQGSEA. This CDR3 is CSVEGGQGLDGELFF. In DNA form, the CDR3 reads TGCAGCGTTGAGGGGGGACAGGGATTGGACGGGGAGCTGTTTTTT.

V usage is TRBV9 and J usage is TRBJ2-2, with D possibly TRBD2 on 5 matching bases. Trimming stripped 0 bases from V and 7 bases from J, with 10 bases between. This CDR3 region has 14 residues. CDR1 is SGDLS and CDR2 is YYNGEE in the germline V gene. As DNA, the CDR3 is TGTGCCAGCAGCGTAGACGGGATGGTCGGGGAGCTGTTTTTT. It encodes CASSVDGMVGELFF.

This chain joins TRBV21-1 and TRBJ2-3; the table calls TRBD1, which could not be checked here. TRBV21-1 is a pseudogene segment. This CDR3 contains 15 residues. Written as DNA, the CDR3 is TGTGCCAGCAACCCCGGGACAGGGGACACAGATACGCAGTATTTT. It codes for CASNPGTGDTDTQYF.

The rearrangement uses TRBV6-5 and TRBJ1-5, with D hard to call. The ends were cut back, 6 bases at V and 0 bases at J, with 9 bases in the middle. Germline-derived CDR1 and CDR2 are MNHEY and SVGAGI. The CDR3 is 14 residues long. DNA for the CDR3: TGTGCCAGCAGCCAGCAGGATAGCAATCAGCCCCAGCATTTT. This codes for CASSQQDSNQPQHF.

The chain joins TRBV7-3 to TRBJ2-7, with D possibly TRBD1 on 6 matching bases. Germline V gene lookup returns CDR1 SGHTA and CDR2 FQGTGA. CDR3 length equals 14 residues. With 2 bases removed from V and 3 bases from J, the gap between germline ends came to 11 bases. Here the CDR3 reads CASSLGGRGYEQYF. CDR3 nucleotides: TGTGCCAGCAGCTTAGGTGGCAGGGGCTACGAGCAGTACTTC.

The V call is TRBV13, the J call TRBJ2-3, with TRBD1 as a possible D gene (5 bases). Deletions cut 5 bases from V and 5 bases from J, with 8 bases between. The CDR3 totals 12 residues. CDR1 is PRHDT, CDR2 FYEKMQ, per germline (reference sequence). In nucleotides, the CDR3 is TGTGCCAGCAGCAGGGGCGGAGATACGCAGTATTTT. Translating it yields CASSRGGDTQYF.

The chain combines TRBV3-1 (or the pseudogene TRBV3-2) with TRBJ1-1; D call uncertain. The CDR3 runs 16 residues. Looked up from germline, CDR1 is LGHDT and CDR2 is YNNKEL (reference sequence). The V and J ends lost 1 base and 0 bases respectively, with 12 bases between them. CDR3 coding DNA: TGTGCCAGCAGCCAAGGAGGGCCGGGGATGAACACTGAAGCTTTCTTT. Its translation: CASSQGGPGMNTEAFF.

This clone was observed a single time. This chain uses TRBV28 with TRBJ1-3; no firm D call. Germline CDR1 reads MDHEN; CDR2 reads SYDVKM. The CDR3 spans 13 residues. V lost 5 bases to trimming and J lost 4 bases, with 9 bases between them. The CDR3: CASSQVLGNTIYF. Written as DNA, the CDR3 is TGTGCCAGCAGTCAGGTGTTAGGAAACACCATATATTTT. The variable domain in full, with the rest retrieved from reference TRBV28 and TRBJ1-3, is DVKVTQSSRYLVKRTGEKVFLECVQDMDHENMFWYRQDPGLGLRLIYFSYDVKMKEKGDIPEGYSVSREKKERFSLILESASTNQTSMYLCASSQVLGNTIYFGEGSWLTVV.

The chain combines TRBV29-1 with TRBJ2-2; tentatively, D is TRBD2 (6 bases). Germline V CDR1 and CDR2: SQVTM, ANQGSEA. V was pared by 3 bases and J by 7 bases, with 27 bases between. This CDR3 contains 18 residues. The DNA of the CDR3 is TGCAGCGTTGAGACCCGGAGGGCGTATTTTCGGTTCATCGGGGAGCTGTTTTTT. Translated, it gives CSVETRRAYFRFIGELFF.

The chain carries TRBV29-1 and TRBJ2-3, with TRBD1 matching 8 bases. From germline, CDR1 is SQVTM and CDR2 ANQGSEA. J lost 0 bases, V lost 8 bases, and 7 bases had no gene match. This CDR3 has 14 residues. Here the CDR3 reads CSTRQGPSTDTQYF. The DNA for the CDR3 is TGCAGCACCCGACAGGGGCCTAGCACAGATACGCAGTATTTT.

This clone was found once. The chain uses TRBV5-1 and TRBJ2-5; the D is unclear. There are 15 residues in the CDR3. The V and J ends lost 0 bases and 1 base respectively, with 10 bases between them. CDR1 and CDR2 (germline): SGHRS, YFSETQ. CDR3 sequence reads: CASSLEPYSQETQYF. DNA for the CDR3: TGCGCCAGCAGCTTGGAACCCTACTCCCAAGAGACCCAGTACTTC.

The chain recombines TRBV18 with TRBJ1-3, with unresolved D. Trimming shortened V by 8 bases and J by 4 bases, and 9 bases separated the two germline ends. The CDR3 has 12 residues. CDR1 KGHSH and CDR2 LQKENI come from the germline V gene. CDR3 coding DNA: TGTGCCAGCAAAAATGGCGGAAACACCATATATTTT. This codes for CASKNGGNTIYF.

The V call is TRBV13, the J call TRBJ2-2, with TRBD1 identical over 12 bases. CDR3 length: 15 residues. CDR1 PRHDT and CDR2 FYEKMQ come from the germline V gene (reference sequence). Germline trimming cut 4 bases from V and 8 bases from J; bases unmatched to any gene: 5. The CDR3 is CASSSRDRGPGELFF. The CDR3, as DNA: TGTGCCAGCAGCTCACGGGACAGGGGGCCTGGGGAGCTGTTTTTT.

CDR3 protein: CASSYRGLAGRNYEQYV. The CDR3 DNA reads as TGTGCCAGCAGCTACCGGGGACTAGCGGGAAGAAATTACGAGCAGTACGTC. The chain recombines TRBV11-3 with TRBJ2-7; TRBD2 matches at 13 bases. From germline, CDR1 is SGHNT and CDR2 YENEEA. With 4 bases clipped from V and 4 bases from J, the junction kept 10 bases outside the gene matches. This CDR3 is built from 17 residues.

For the CDR3, the DNA is TGCGCCAGCAGTACTAAAGGAGGGAAGGACGATAATGAAAAACTGTTTTTT. Translating gives CASSTKGGKDDNEKLFF. This sequence joins TRBV5-1 and TRBJ1-4; D remains ambiguous. V was trimmed by 5 bases and J by 4 bases, leaving 21 bases between them. The germline gives CDR1 SGHRS, CDR2 YFSETQ. The CDR3 sequence is 17 residues long.

CDR3 residues: CASSEAELGASNEKLFF. CDR3 coding DNA: TGTGCCAGCAGTGAAGCTGAACTTGGGGCCTCTAATGAAAAACTGTTTTTT. The chain couples TRBV2 to TRBJ1-4; TRBD1 is a possible D gene (5 bases). Per germline, CDR1 SNHLY and CDR2 FYNNEI. V lost 0 bases and J lost 3, with 14 bases in between. CDR3 length: 17 amino acids.

This clone was seen a handful of times. This chain connects TRBV3-1 (or the pseudogene TRBV3-2) to TRBJ2-2; D is possibly TRBD2 (6 bases). The CDR3 has 15 amino acids. Trimming took 0 bases from V and 1 from J, leaving 6 bases between them. Germline V gene sequence: CDR1 LGHDT, CDR2 YNNKEL (reference sequence). CDR3 sequence: CASSQEGGNTGELFF. The DNA of the CDR3 is TGTGCCAGCAGCCAAGAGGGGGGGAACACCGGGGAGCTGTTTTTT.